These T cell receptor beta chains were read from a single sample in a study of blood T cell repertoires in COVID-19. Sequenced by immunoSEQ multiplex PCR; TCRdb stores in-frame clones only, minus some. The profile shows some 200,000 clones, approximately 85% of them singletons. Material: peripheral blood. The origin of the receptors is a woman aged 55-70 years with acute or convalescent COVID-19. Both conserved end residues are part of each CDR3. Fields, in order: J gene, clone size, D gene, V gene, CDR3 DNA, CDR3 protein. A D gene is named only where the DNA matches it firmly. Expanded clones are given a class, and other clones once, few, many or no size at all.

TRBJ1-3 NA NA TRBV12-5 TGTGCTAGTGGTTTGGTCGGGATTGAAAACACCATATATTTT CASGLVGIENTIYF
TRBJ1-2 NA TRBD1 TRBV19 TGTGCCAGTAGTACCTCCCTCGGGACAGGGTCTGGCTACACCTTC CASSTSLGTGSGYTF
TRBJ2-5 NA NA TRBV19 TGTGCCAGTAGTATACCGGGAGTAGGTGAGACCCAGTACTTC CASSIPGVGETQYF
TRBJ2-1 NA TRBD2 TRBV2 TGTGCCAGCAGTCGCGCCCCGGGACTAGCGGGAGTAAACAAACTAAATGAGCAGTTCTTC CASSRAPGLAGVNKLNEQFF
TRBJ1-6 few NA TRBV30 TGTGCCTGGAGTGTGGGGGGGTCACCCCTCCACTTT CAWSVGGSPLHF
TRBJ1-4 NA TRBD1 TRBV5-4 TGTGCCAGCAGCTTGGGGGGACAGGGAAATGAAAAACTGTTTTTT CASSLGGQGNEKLFF
TRBJ1-6 NA TRBD1 TRBV6-5 TGTGCCAGCAACAGGGGACAAGTTTCACCCCTCCACTTT CASNRGQVSPLHF
TRBJ2-1 NA TRBD1 TRBV19 TGTGCCAGTAGTATTCGGACAGGCGATGAGCAGTTCTTC CASSIRTGDEQFF
TRBJ1-3 NA NA TRBV5-8 TGTGCCAGCAGCTTCCCGTCCCCGGTTTCTGGAAACACCATATATTTT CASSFPSPVSGNTIYF
TRBJ2-1 once NA TRBV5-1 TGCGCCAGCAGCTTAACCACGGGAACTAATGAGCAGTTCTTC CASSLTTGTNEQFF
TRBJ1-5 NA NA TRBV30 TGTGCCTGGAGTGTAGCAGGGTTGCATCAGCCCCAGCATTTT CAWSVAGLHQPQHF
TRBJ2-1 NA TRBD2 TRBV11-2 TGTGCCAGCAGCCTGCACGGGGGGAGTTCCTACAATGAGCAGTTCTTC CASSLHGGSSYNEQFF
TRBJ1-6 once NA TRBV6-5 TGTGCCAGCAGTATAGACAGCTCCTATAATTCACCCCTCCACTTT CASSIDSSYNSPLHF
TRBJ2-7 few NA TRBV7-2 TGTGCCAGCAGCCCCCAGCGGGCCTTCTCCTACGAGCAGTACTTC CASSPQRAFSYEQYF
TRBJ1-1 NA NA TRBV7-2 TGTGCCAGCAGCTTAGGACAGGCGTGGACTGAAGCTTTCTTT CASSLGQAWTEAFF
TRBJ2-7 NA TRBD1 TRBV7-9 TGTGCCAGCAGCTTTGGGACAGGGGTCGGCGAGCAGTACTTC CASSFGTGVGEQYF
TRBJ2-7 NA NA TRBV19 TGTGCCAGTAGTATAGGGAGCTCCTACGAGCAGTACTTC CASSIGSSYEQYF
TRBJ1-2 few TRBD1 TRBV3-1/TRBV3-2 TGTGCCAGCAGCCGTGGGACAGGGGCAAACTATGGCTACACCTTC CASSRGTGANYGYTF
TRBJ1-4 NA TRBD1 TRBV11-3 TGTGCCAGCAGCACCCGACAGGGACCGGGGGAAAAACTGTTTTTT CASSTRQGPGEKLFF
TRBJ2-1 NA TRBD2 TRBV28 TGTGCCAGCGGTACAGGGACTAGACCTAAGCAGTTCTTC CASGTGTRPKQFF
TRBJ2-1 NA TRBD2 TRBV15 TGTGCCACCAGCGCACCCGGGACTAGCGGTTACAATGAGCAGTTCTTC CATSAPGTSGYNEQFF
TRBJ2-7 NA NA TRBV11-1 TGTGCCAGCAGAGGGGGAGCAGACTACGAGCAGTACTTC CASRGGADYEQYF
TRBJ2-7 NA TRBD1 TRBV7-9 TGTGCCAGCAGCTCTGACAGGGCCCCCTCCTACGAGCAGTACTTC CASSSDRAPSYEQYF
TRBJ2-1 NA NA TRBV3-1/TRBV3-2 TGTGCCAGCAGCCAAGTCTGGTCAGGACAACCGTGGGAGCAGTTCTTC CASSQVWSGQPWEQFF
TRBJ2-1 NA TRBD2 TRBV2 TGTGCCAGCAGTGAAGGGACTAGCGACTATGAGCAGTTCTTC CASSEGTSDYEQFF
TRBJ2-5 NA TRBD1 TRBV9 TGTGCCAGCACCACAGGGGCGGGTGAAGAGACCCAGTACTTC CASTTGAGEETQYF
TRBJ2-2 once TRBD2 TRBV6-2/TRBV6-3 TGTGCCAGCAGTTACCCCGGACTAGCGACCGGGGAGCTGTTTTTT CASSYPGLATGELFF
TRBJ2-1 NA TRBD2 TRBV6-5 TGTGCCAGCAGTTACTCGACTAGCGGGAGGTATGAGCAGTTCTTC CASSYSTSGRYEQFF
TRBJ1-1 NA TRBD1 TRBV6-5 TGTGCCAGCAGAGGGGGGACAGGGTCAAACACTGAAGCTTTCTTT CASRGGTGSNTEAFF
TRBJ2-7 NA NA TRBV19 TGTGCCAGTAGTATAGGAGGATGGCAGGGCAGGGACGAGCAGTACTTC CASSIGGWQGRDEQYF
TRBJ1-4 NA TRBD1 TRBV28 TGTGCCAGCAGACGGACAGGGGGAAATGAAAAACTGTTTTTT CASRRTGGNEKLFF
TRBJ2-1 NA TRBD2 TRBV6-5 TGTGCCAGCAGTCCCTCGGGACTAGCGTACAATGAGCAGTTCTTC CASSPSGLAYNEQFF
TRBJ1-3 few TRBD1 TRBV11-3 TGTGCCAGCAGCCCCGGACAGGGGCCTGGAAACACCATATATTTT CASSPGQGPGNTIYF
TRBJ2-7 once NA TRBV25-1 TGTGCCAGCACCCCGGGAGTATCCACCCACGAGCAGTACTTC CASTPGVSTHEQYF
TRBJ2-7 once NA TRBV2 TGTGCCAGCAGTCCCAGATACGAGCAGTACTTC CASSPRYEQYF
TRBJ1-3 NA NA TRBV9 TGTGCCAGCAGCGTAGACCAACTCTCTGGAAACACCATATATTTT CASSVDQLSGNTIYF
TRBJ1-2 once NA TRBV30 TGTGCCTGGAGTGTACAGGGCGGCTATGGCTACACCTTC CAWSVQGGYGYTF